The clone carrying this T cell receptor beta chain was seen only once. These data originate in a study of cytomegalovirus exposure and HLA in healthy donors. Primers: 60 Vbeta forward and 13 Jbeta reverse. Data came from immunoSEQ multiplex PCR; TCRdb stores just in-frame clones and leaves some out. The data contain roughly 90,000 clones, approximately 88% of them singletons. The sequence derives from a man younger than 35 in good health and CMV-seronegative. The specimen was PBMCs.

CDR3 coding DNA: TGTGCCAGCAGCGTAGGGGCGGGAGCCCGCGAGCAGTACTTC. It encodes CASSVGAGAREQYF. The V call is TRBV9, the J call TRBJ2-7; 7 bases line up with TRBD2. J lost 6 bases, V lost 0 bases, and 6 bases had no gene match. Germline loops: CDR1 SGDLS, CDR2 YYNGEE. There are 14 residues in the CDR3.